This T cell receptor beta chain was captured by sequencing in a study of T cell changes during pregnancy in multiple sclerosis. Method: immunoSEQ multiplex PCR; TCRdb's copy keeps in-frame clones and lacks some. The sample includes under 70,000 clones, about nine tenths seen only once; the top ten take roughly 2%. The receptor comes from a female donor in good health, enrolled as a control in a pregnancy study. The sample here was peripheral blood, taken in the third trimester of pregnancy.

The CDR3 reads CASSHGRLRGYTF. The DNA for the CDR3 is TGTGCCAGCAGCCACGGCAGGCTTCGGGGCTACACCTTC. This rearrangement joins TRBV27 to TRBJ1-2; D uncertain. Germline lookup yields CDR1 MNHEY and CDR2 SMNVEV (reference sequence). Trimming removed 6 bases at V and 8 bases at J, with 16 bases between. There are 13 residues in the CDR3.